This T cell receptor beta chain was identified during a study of CD8+ T cells in alopecia areata. Deletions cut 8 bases from V and 0 bases from J, with 8 bases between. Germline V CDR1 and CDR2: SNHLY, FYNNEI. The CDR3 totals 13 residues. Treatment of the sample: oral pan-JAK inhibitor, 5-10 mg twice daily. RNA extraction was followed by reverse transcription into cDNA, which acted as the sequencing template. TCRdb's copy holds only in-frame clones and misses some; the assay was immunoSEQ multiplex PCR. This table holds about 140,000 clones, about 86% found once. This TCR was recovered from a human donor with alopecia areata. V usage is TRBV2 and J usage is TRBJ2-1; no definite D call. This sample comprised CD8+ T cells sorted from blood, obtained at week 4, from a patient treated with tofacitinib. In DNA form, the CDR3 reads TGTGCCAGCCTTGGCGACTCCTACAATGAGCAGTTCTTC. It specifies CASLGDSYNEQFF.